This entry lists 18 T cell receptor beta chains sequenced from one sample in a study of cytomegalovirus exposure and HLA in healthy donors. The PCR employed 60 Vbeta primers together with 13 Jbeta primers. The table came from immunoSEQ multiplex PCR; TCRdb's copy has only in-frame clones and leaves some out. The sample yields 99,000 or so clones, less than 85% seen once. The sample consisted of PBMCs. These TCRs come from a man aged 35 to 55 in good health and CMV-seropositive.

This CDR3 reads CASSSTTGGASNEQFF. The CDR3 DNA reads as TGTGCCAGCAGTTCCACCACTGGGGGGGCCTCCAATGAGCAGTTCTTC. The chain is built from TRBV6-5 and TRBJ2-1, with a tentative D call TRBD2 (7 bases). CDR3 size: 16 residues. Germline V lookup: CDR1 MNHEY, CDR2 SVGAGI. The V end was cut by 4 bases, the J end by 6 bases, with 19 bases between.

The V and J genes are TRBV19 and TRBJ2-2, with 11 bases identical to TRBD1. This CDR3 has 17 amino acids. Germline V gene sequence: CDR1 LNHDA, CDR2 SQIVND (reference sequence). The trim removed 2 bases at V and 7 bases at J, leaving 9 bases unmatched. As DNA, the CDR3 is TGTGCCAGTAGTATAAAGGGCGGACAGGGGGCGATCGGGGAGCTGTTTTTT. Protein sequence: CASSIKGGQGAIGELFF.

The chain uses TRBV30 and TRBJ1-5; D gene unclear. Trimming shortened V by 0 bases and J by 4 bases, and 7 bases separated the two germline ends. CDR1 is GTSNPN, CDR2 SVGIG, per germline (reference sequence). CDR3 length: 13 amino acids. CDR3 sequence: CAWSVGGNQPQHF. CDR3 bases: TGTGCCTGGAGTGTGGGAGGAAATCAGCCCCAGCATTTT.

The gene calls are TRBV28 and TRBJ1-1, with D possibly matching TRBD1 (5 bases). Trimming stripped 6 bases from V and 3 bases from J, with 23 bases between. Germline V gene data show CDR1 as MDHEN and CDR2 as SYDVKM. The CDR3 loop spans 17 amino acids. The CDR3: CASSPPITRVGYTEAFF. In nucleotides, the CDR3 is TGTGCCAGCAGCCCCCCGATCACCAGGGTGGGTTACACTGAAGCTTTCTTT.

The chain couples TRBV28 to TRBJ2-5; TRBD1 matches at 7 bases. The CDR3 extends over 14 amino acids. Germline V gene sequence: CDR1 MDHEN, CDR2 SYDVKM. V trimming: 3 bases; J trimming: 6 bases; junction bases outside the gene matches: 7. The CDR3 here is CASSLGQGVKTQYF. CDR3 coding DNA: TGTGCCAGCAGTTTGGGTCAGGGGGTGAAGACCCAGTACTTC.

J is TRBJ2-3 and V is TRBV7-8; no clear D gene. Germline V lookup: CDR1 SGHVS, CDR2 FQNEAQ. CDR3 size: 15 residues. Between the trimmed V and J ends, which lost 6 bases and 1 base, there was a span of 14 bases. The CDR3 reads CASSSTRLGTDTQYF. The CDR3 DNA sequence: TGTGCCAGCAGTTCAACGAGGTTAGGCACAGATACGCAGTATTTT.

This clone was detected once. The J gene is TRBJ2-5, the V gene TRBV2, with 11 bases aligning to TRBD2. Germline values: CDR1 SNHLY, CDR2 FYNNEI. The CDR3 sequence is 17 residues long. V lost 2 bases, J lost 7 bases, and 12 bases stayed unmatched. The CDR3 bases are TGTGCCAGCAGTGAAATCCTTAGCGGGGGGGCCGAAGGGACCCAGTACTTC. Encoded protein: CASSEILSGGAEGTQYF. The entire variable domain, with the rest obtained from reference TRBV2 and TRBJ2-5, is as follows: EPEVTQTPSHQVTQMGQEVILRCVPISNHLYFYWYRQILGQKVEFLVSFYNNEISEKSEIFDDQFSVERPDGSNFTLKIRSTKLEDSAMYFCASSEILSGGAEGTQYFGPGTRLLVL.

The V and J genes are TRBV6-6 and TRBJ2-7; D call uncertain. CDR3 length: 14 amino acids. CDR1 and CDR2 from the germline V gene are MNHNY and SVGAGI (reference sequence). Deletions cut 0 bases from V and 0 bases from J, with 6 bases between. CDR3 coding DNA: TGTGCCAGCAGTTACTCCACTTACTCCTACGAGCAGTACTTC. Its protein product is CASSYSTYSYEQYF.

In DNA form, the CDR3 reads TGTGCCAGCAGCAAAGAACTAGCGGGGGGGCCGCGGGAGACCCAGTACTTC. It specifies CASSKELAGGPRETQYF. This chain uses TRBV5-6 with TRBJ2-5; 13 positions agree with TRBD2. V lost 4 bases, J lost 5 bases, and 11 bases stayed unmatched. This CDR3 comprises 17 residues. The V gene's germline CDR1 is SGHDT and CDR2 YYEEEE. Full variable domain (outside the CDR3, taken from reference TRBV5-6 and TRBJ2-5): DAGVTQSPTHLIKTRGQQVTLRCSPKSGHDTVSWYQQALGQGPQFIFQYYEEEERQRGNFPDRFSGHQFPNYSSELNVNALLLGDSALYLCASSKELAGGPRETQYFGPGTRLLVL.

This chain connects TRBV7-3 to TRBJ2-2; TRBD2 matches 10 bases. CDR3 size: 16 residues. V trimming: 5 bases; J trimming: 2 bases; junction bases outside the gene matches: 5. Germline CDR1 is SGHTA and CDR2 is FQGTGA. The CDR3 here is CASSPPSGSNTGELFF. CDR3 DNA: TGTGCCAGCAGCCCTCCTAGCGGGAGTAACACCGGGGAGCTGTTTTTT.

The CDR3 DNA reads TGTGCCAGCAGTTTGGCGGCAGGGAGCAATCAGCCCCAGCATTTT. Translated: CASSLAAGSNQPQHF. V and J are TRBV28 and TRBJ1-5, with D perhaps TRBD1 (5 bases). Trimming shortened V by 3 bases and J by 1 base, and 10 bases separated the two germline ends. Germline V CDR1 and CDR2: MDHEN, SYDVKM. The CDR3 totals 15 residues.

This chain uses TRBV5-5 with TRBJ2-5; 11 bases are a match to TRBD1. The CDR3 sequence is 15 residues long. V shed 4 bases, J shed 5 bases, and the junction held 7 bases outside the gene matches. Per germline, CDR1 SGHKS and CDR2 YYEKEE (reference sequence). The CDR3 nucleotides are TGTGCCAGCAGCCGCGGGACAGGGGGTGAGGAGACCCAGTACTTC. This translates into CASSRGTGGEETQYF. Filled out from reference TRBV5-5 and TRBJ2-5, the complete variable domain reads DAGVTQSPTHLIKTRGQQVTLRCSPISGHKSVSWYQQVLGQGPQFIFQYYEKEERGRGNFPDRFSARQFPNYSSELNVNALLLGDSALYLCASSRGTGGEETQYFGPGTRLLVL.

The CDR3 DNA sequence: TGTGCCAGCAGTTTATCTTTGTCCGGGACAGGCTACGAGCAGTACTTC. Amino acid sequence: CASSLSLSGTGYEQYF. The chain couples TRBV28 to TRBJ2-7; TRBD1 matches 8 bases. Germline V gene sequence: CDR1 MDHEN, CDR2 SYDVKM. Losses at the gene ends were 1 base for V and 3 bases for J; bases not matched to a gene: 8. This CDR3 contains 16 residues.

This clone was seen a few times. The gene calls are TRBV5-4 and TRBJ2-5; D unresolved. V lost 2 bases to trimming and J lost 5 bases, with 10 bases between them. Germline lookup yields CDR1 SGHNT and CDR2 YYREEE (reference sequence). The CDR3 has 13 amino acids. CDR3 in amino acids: CASSFPFGETQYF. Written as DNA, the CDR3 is TGTGCCAGCAGCTTCCCCTTCGGGGAGACCCAGTACTTC. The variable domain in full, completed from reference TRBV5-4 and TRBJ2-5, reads ETGVTQSPTHLIKTRGQQVTLRCSSQSGHNTVSWYQQALGQGPQFIFQYYREEENGRGNFPPRFSGLQFPNYSSELNVNALELDDSALYLCASSFPFGETQYFGPGTRLLVL.

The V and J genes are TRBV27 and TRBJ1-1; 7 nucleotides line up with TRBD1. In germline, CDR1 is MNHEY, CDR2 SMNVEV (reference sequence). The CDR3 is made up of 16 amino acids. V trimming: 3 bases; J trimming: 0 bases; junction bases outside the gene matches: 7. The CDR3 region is CASSFIGTALNTEAFF. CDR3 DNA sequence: TGTGCCAGCAGTTTCATCGGGACAGCGTTGAACACTGAAGCTTTCTTT.

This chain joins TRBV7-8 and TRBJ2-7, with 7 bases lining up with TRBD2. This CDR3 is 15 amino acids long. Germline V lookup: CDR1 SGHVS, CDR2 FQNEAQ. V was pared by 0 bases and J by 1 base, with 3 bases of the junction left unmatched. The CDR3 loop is CASSLALSGSYEQYF. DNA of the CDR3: TGTGCCAGCAGCTTAGCACTTAGCGGGTCCTACGAGCAGTACTTC.

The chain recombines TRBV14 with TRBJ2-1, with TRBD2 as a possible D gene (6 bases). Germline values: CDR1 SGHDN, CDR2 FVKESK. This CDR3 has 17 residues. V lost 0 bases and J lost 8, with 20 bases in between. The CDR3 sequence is CASSQDRGGMRIDEQFF. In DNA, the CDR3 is TGTGCCAGCAGCCAAGATAGGGGCGGGATGCGGATCGATGAGCAGTTCTTC.

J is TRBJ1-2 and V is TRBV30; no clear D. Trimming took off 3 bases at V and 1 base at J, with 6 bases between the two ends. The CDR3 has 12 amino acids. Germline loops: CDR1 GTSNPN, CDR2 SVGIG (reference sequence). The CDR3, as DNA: TGTGCCTGGAGAACAGATAACTATGGCTACACCTTC. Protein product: CAWRTDNYGYTF.